The 4 T cell receptor beta chains listed next were all sequenced from one sample in a study of regulatory T cells in long-lasting Graves disease. The time point was: newly diagnosed GD, antithyroid drugs for less than 3 months. Construction of the TCR library relied on RNA isolated from PBMCs. CDR3 regions were amplified by Arm-PCR using iRepertoire HTBI primers to build TCR beta libraries. TCRdb independently ran MiXCR on the multiplex PCR reads; one entry per CDR3 protein. Among about 620,000 distinct CDR3 sequences listed, less than 20% were seen once. This sample was also put to use in a study of T cells in Graves' hyperthyroidism and ophthalmopathy.

The sample in question was peripheral blood mononuclear cells (PBMCs), obtained at new diagnosis, from a patient treated with antithyroid drugs. These receptors were obtained from a woman aged 30 to 39 with Graves disease.

This sequence joins TRBV5-1 and TRBJ2-1; D remains unclear. This CDR3 is 14 amino acids long. The V end lost 1 base, the J end lost 5 bases, and 10 bases lay between the germline ends. CDR1 is SGHRS and CDR2 is YFSETQ in the germline V gene. CDR3 DNA: TGCGCCAGCAGCTTGCTTTCTTATGACAATGAGCAGTTCTTC. Protein sequence: CASSLLSYDNEQFF.

This clonotype occurred many times. The chain links TRBV2 to TRBJ2-7; 8 bases are shared with TRBD1. Germline V CDR1 and CDR2: SNHLY, FYNNEI. Trimming removed 3 bases from V and 2 bases from J; junction bases left unmatched: 3. The CDR3 is 14 residues long. The CDR3: CASSDGTGTYEQYF. CDR3 in DNA: TGTGCCAGCAGTGACGGGACAGGTACCTACGAGCAGTACTTC.

CDR3 DNA sequence: TGTGCCAGCTCCCGGGACAGGTTGTGGTACTTC. It is translated as CASSRDRLWYF. The chain is built from TRBV19 and TRBJ2-5; 8 positions match TRBD1. This CDR3 has 11 amino acids. Germline lookup yields CDR1 LNHDA and CDR2 SQIVND (reference sequence). J gave up 13 bases and V 9 bases, and 10 bases lay outside the gene matches.

This clonotype has ten or more counts. This sequence joins TRBV28 and TRBJ1-2, with 9 bases matching TRBD1. Per the germline V gene, CDR1 is MDHEN and CDR2 is SYDVKM. The CDR3 is 16 amino acids. V lost 5 bases to trimming and J lost 7 bases; unmatched junction nucleotides: 14. The CDR3 DNA sequence: TGTGCCAGCAGTCCTCGCGGGACAGGGAGGCGTTTTGGCTACACCTTC. Encoded protein: CASSPRGTGRRFGYTF.